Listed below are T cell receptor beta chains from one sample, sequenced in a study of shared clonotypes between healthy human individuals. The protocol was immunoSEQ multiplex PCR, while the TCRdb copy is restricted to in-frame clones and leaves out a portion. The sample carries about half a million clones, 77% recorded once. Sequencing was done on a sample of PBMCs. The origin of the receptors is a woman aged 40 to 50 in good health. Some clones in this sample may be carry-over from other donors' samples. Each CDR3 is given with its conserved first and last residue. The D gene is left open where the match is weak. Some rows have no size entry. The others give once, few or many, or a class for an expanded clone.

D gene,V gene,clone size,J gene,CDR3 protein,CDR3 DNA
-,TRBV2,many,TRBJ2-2,CASTQGTNTGELFF,TGTGCCAGCACGCAGGGAACGAACACCGGGGAGCTGTTTTTT
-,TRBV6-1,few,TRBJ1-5,CASSERLGNQPQHF,TGTGCCAGCAGTGAACGGCTTGGCAATCAGCCCCAGCATTTT
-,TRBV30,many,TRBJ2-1,CAWSVRNNEQFF,TGTGCCTGGAGTGTACGGAACAATGAGCAGTTCTTC
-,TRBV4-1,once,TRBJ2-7,CASSQVQGSYEQYF,TGCGCCAGCAGCCAAGTCCAGGGTTCCTACGAGCAGTACTTC
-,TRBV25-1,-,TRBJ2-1,CASSDPGTPGSNEQFF,TGTGCCAGCTCCGACCCCGGGACCCCTGGTAGCAATGAGCAGTTCTTC
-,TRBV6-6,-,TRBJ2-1,CASSQTTGSAEQFF,TGTGCCAGCAGCCAGACTACAGGGTCTGCTGAGCAGTTCTTC
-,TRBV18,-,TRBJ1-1,CASSPQTAGREGNTEAFF,TGTGCCAGCTCACCACAGACAGCGGGGAGGGAGGGGAACACTGAAGCTTTCTTT
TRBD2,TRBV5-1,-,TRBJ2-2,CASSSGTSGSAGELFF,TGCGCCAGCAGCTCCGGGACTAGCGGGAGTGCCGGGGAGCTGTTTTTT
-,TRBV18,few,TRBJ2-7,CASSLTASYEQYF,TGTGCCAGCTCACTGACAGCCTCCTACGAGCAGTACTTC
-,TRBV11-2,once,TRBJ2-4,CASSYLNIQYF,TGTGCCAGCAGCTATTTAAACATTCAGTACTTC
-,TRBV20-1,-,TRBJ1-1,CSASRGLEAFF,TGCAGTGCTAGCCGGGGCCTTGAAGCTTTCTTT
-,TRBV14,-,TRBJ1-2,CASSQFGRFMDYGYTF,TGTGCCAGCAGCCAATTTGGGAGGTTCATGGACTATGGCTACACCTTC
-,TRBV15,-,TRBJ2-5,CATSGGRGGERETQYF,TGTGCCACCAGCGGGGGCCGCGGGGGAGAGAGAGAGACCCAGTACTTC
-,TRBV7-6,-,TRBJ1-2,CASSPDYNYGYTF,TGTGCCAGCAGCCCAGATTATAACTATGGCTACACCTTC
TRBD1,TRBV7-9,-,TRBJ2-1,CASSPFLGQGYNEQFF,TGTGCCAGCAGCCCTTTTTTGGGACAGGGATACAATGAGCAGTTCTTC
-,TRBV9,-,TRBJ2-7,CASSVGLLGGSHEQYF,TGTGCCAGCAGCGTAGGTCTCTTGGGGGGCTCCCACGAGCAGTACTTC
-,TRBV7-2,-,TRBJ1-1,CASSLRRALGAEAFF,TGTGCCAGCAGCTTACGGAGGGCCCTGGGGGCTGAAGCTTTCTTT
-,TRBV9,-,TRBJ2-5,CASSVAITQETQYF,TGTGCCAGCAGCGTAGCTATTACCCAAGAGACCCAGTACTTC
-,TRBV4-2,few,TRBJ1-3,CASSQDRDNLGNTIYF,TGTGCCAGCAGCCAAGATCGAGACAATCTTGGAAACACCATATATTTT
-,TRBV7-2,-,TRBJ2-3,CASIKGSFTDTQYF,TGTGCCAGCATCAAGGGGTCTTTCACAGATACGCAGTATTTT
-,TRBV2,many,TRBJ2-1,CASRTTGGEQFF,TGTGCCAGCAGGACAACAGGTGGTGAGCAGTTCTTC
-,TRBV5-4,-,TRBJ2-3,CASSFISGSTDTQYF,TGTGCCAGCAGCTTTATTAGCGGCAGCACAGATACGCAGTATTTT
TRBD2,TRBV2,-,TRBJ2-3,CASTFRLAKSTDTQYF,TGTGCCAGCACTTTTCGACTAGCAAAGAGCACAGATACGCAGTATTTT
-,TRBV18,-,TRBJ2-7,CASSGGRKSNEQYF,TGTGCCAGCTCTGGGGGGCGCAAGTCCAACGAGCAGTACTTC
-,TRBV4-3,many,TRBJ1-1,CASSHRNTEAFF,TGCGCCAGCAGCCATAGAAACACTGAAGCTTTCTTT
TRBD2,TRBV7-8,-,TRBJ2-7,CASSSGLAGGRLDEQYF,TGTGCCAGCAGCTCCGGACTAGCGGGAGGTCGATTAGACGAGCAGTACTTC
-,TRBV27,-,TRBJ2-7,CASSVPRGRQYF,TGTGCCAGCAGTGTACCTCGGGGACGGCAGTACTTC
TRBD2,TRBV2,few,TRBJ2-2,CASSPLAAETGELFF,TGTGCCAGCAGTCCTCTAGCGGCCGAGACCGGGGAGCTGTTTTTT
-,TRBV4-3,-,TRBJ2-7,CASSQGNEQYF,TGCGCCAGCAGCCAAGGGAATGAGCAGTACTTC
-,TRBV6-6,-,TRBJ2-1,CASTIDLDEQFF,TGTGCCAGCACCATCGACCTGGATGAGCAGTTCTTC
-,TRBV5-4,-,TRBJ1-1,CASSLPGTNTEAFF,TGTGCCAGCAGCTTGCCAGGGACCAACACTGAAGCTTTCTTT
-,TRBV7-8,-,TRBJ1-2,CASSSQEGIPHGYTF,TGTGCCAGCAGCTCGCAGGAAGGTATCCCCCATGGCTACACCTTC
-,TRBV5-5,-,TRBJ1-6,CASRTGRTIYNSPLHF,TGTGCCAGCAGGACCGGACGGACCATCTATAATTCACCCCTCCACTTT
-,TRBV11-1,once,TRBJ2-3,CASSLRGVVLTDTQYF,TGTGCCAGCAGTCTCAGGGGGGTGGTTTTAACAGATACGCAGTATTTT
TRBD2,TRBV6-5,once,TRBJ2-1,CASSYAGTSVYNEQFF,TGTGCCAGCAGTTACGCCGGGACTAGCGTTTACAATGAGCAGTTCTTC
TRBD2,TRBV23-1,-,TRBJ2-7,CASSQDGRLFNEQYF,TGCGCCAGCAGTCAAGACGGGAGGTTGTTTAACGAGCAGTACTTC
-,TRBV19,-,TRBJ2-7,CATGRPSSYEQYF,TGTGCCACCGGACGACCGAGCTCCTACGAGCAGTACTTC
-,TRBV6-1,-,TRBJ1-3,CASSPAIGNTIYF,TGTGCCAGCAGTCCGGCTATTGGAAACACCATATATTTT
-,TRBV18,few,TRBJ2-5,CASSPGTDTGTQYF,TGTGCCAGCTCACCAGGGACTGACACAGGGACCCAGTACTTC
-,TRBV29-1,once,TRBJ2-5,CSVGGQIQETQYF,TGCAGCGTTGGGGGTCAGATCCAAGAGACCCAGTACTTC
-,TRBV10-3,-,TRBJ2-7,CAISESTPYEQYF,TGTGCCATCAGTGAGTCTACTCCCTACGAGCAGTACTTC